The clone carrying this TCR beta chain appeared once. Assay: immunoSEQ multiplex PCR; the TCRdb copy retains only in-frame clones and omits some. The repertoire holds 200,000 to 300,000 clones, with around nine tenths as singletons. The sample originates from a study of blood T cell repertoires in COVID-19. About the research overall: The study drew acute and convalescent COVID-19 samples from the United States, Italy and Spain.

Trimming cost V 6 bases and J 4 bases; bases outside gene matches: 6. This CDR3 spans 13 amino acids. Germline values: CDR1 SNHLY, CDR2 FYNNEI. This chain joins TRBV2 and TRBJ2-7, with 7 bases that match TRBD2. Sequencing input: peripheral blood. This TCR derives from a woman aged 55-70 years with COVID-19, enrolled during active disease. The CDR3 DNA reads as TGTGCCAGCAGAAGAGGACTAGAATACGAGCAGTACTTC. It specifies CASRRGLEYEQYF.